This T cell receptor (beta chain) was retrieved from a study of identical twins listed by TCRdb under 2016. As for the study more broadly: TCR alpha and beta repertoires from monozygotic twins, unrelated adults of various ages and cord blood were deep-sequenced to test whether fetal clonotypes persist. To rule out contamination, replicate twin experiments were performed at different times with different library preparation protocols. General study outcomes and caveats: In monozygotic twins, recombination models systematically underestimated out-of-frame TCR alpha sharing, but the models matched the sharing seen between unrelated individuals. Zero-insertion analyses could be partly confounded by invariant T cells such as MAIT and iNKT, although diverse VJ usage argued against such confounding for most clonotypes. Because the same donors could not be followed over many years, the conclusions relied on cross-sectional statistical analysis. Out-of-frame TCR alpha sequences shared between twins showed an excess of low generation-probability sequences compared with coincidental sharing between unrelated individuals. Abundant cord blood beta clonotypes had fewer insertions, young adult naive repertoires showed a similar but weaker trend, and memory repertoires showed no such trend. Excess twin sharing in beta out-of-frame sequences was weaker because fewer shared sequences lowered the signal-to-noise ratio.

The germline V gene sets CDR1 to SQVTM and CDR2 to ANQGSEA. Inclusive of the bounding cysteine and phenylalanine, the CDR3 is 14 residues long. Only the CDR3 part of the read is kept: 42 bases, read in frame from the first base. A distance of 13 bases separates the germline ends of V and J, which lose 4 bases and 3 bases respectively. Library creation used 5' RACE. Instrument on record: Illumina HiSeq 2000. A universal primer binding site was added through template switching, and the final cDNA carried a unique molecular identifier so that TCR cDNA molecules could be counted accurately. Specific primers in the conserved constant-segment region were used to synthesize first-strand cDNA for the TCR alpha and beta chains. To control for contamination, each cDNA library was double barcoded with a SMART-Mk sample barcode plus Illumina barcodes. TruSeq adapter sequences along with Illumina sample barcodes were introduced in two successive PCR steps. TCR alpha and beta cDNA libraries were sequenced on the Illumina HiSeq platform with custom primers. For the original study's pipeline: Raw reads were processed with MiGEC to extract unique molecular identifiers, and MiXCR was used to determine CDR3 positions. Recombination models were inferred per individual with the repgenHMM and IGoR tools using an EM algorithm. Shared clonotype analysis was performed with the tcR package in R, normalizing sharing by the product of cloneset sizes. To study raw recombination free of thymic and clonal selection effects, out-of-frame nonproductive sequences were analyzed. Clones were called with MiXCR by TCRdb after fastp trimmed the public reads at Q25, and only in-frame beta chains were retained. One record per CDR3 amino acid sequence lists the most common genes and DNA. TCRdb, rather than the study authors, made the V and J calls. The sample data list around 670,000 distinct CDR3 sequences, and around 6% of these were observed just once. The ten biggest clones cover approximately 1.6% of the sample.

Every donor was a healthy Caucasian. Three unrelated non-twin adults were additionally sequenced: a male aged 18 to 30, a male aged 50 to 60 and a female aged 50 to 60. Using Miltenyi CD45RO+ enrichment and human naive T-cell isolation kits, memory (CD45RO+) and naive T cells were isolated from PBMC. This clonotype occurred many times. The antigen it recognizes is unknown. Qualities for individual bases were not recorded, and no much larger clone is one base off. What was sequenced was naive T cells sorted from blood. The cell subset or site tag for this specimen amounts to: cells isolated with a human naive T-cell isolation kit. Here the chain combines TRBV29-1 and TRBJ1-5, and TRBD1 may be the D gene, going by 5 matching bases. This receptor was identified in a man aged 18-30 years in good health. The nucleotides are TGCAGCGTTGGGGGGTCGGGATACAATCAGCCCCAGCATTTT. Translation gives CSVGGSGYNQPQHF.